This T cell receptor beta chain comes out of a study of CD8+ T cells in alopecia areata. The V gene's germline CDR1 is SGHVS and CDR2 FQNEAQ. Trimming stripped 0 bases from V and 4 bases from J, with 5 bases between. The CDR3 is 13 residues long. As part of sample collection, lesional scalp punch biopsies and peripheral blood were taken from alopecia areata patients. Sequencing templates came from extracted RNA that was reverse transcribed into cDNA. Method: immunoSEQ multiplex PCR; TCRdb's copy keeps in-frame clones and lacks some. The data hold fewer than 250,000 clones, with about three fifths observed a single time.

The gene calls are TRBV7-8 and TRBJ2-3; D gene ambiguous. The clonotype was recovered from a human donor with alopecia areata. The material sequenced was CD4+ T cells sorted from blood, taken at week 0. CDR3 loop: CASSLASPDTQYF. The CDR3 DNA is TGTGCCAGCAGCTTAGCGAGTCCAGATACGCAGTATTTT.